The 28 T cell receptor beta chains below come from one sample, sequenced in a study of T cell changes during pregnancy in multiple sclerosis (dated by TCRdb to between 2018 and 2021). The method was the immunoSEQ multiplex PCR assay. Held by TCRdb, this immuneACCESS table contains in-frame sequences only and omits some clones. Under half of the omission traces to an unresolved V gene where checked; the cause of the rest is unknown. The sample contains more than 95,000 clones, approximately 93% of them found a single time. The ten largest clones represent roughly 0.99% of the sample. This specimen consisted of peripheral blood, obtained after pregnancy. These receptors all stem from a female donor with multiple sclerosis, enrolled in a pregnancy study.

Here the CDR3 reads CASSRGLAGAYNEQFF. The CDR3 bases are TGTGCCAGCAGCCGCGGACTAGCGGGAGCTTACAATGAGCAGTTCTTC. This sequence joins TRBV7-2 and TRBJ2-1; 13 positions match TRBD2. Germline-derived CDR1 and CDR2 are SGHTA and FQGNSA. V shed 5 bases and J 4 bases; nucleotides not matched to a gene: 5. This CDR3 spans 16 amino acids. The variable domain in full, completed from reference TRBV7-2 and TRBJ2-1, reads GAGVSQSPSNKVTEKGKDVELRCDPISGHTALYWYRQSLGQGLEFLIYFQGNSAPDKSGLPSDRFSAERTGGSVSTLTIQRTQQEDSAVYLCASSRGLAGAYNEQFFGPGTRLTVL.

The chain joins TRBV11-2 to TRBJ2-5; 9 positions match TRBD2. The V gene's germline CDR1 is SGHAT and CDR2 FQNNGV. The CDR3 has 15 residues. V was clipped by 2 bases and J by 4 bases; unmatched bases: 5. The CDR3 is CASSLLREGPETQYF. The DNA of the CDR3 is TGTGCCAGCAGCTTATTGCGGGAGGGACCAGAGACCCAGTACTTC.

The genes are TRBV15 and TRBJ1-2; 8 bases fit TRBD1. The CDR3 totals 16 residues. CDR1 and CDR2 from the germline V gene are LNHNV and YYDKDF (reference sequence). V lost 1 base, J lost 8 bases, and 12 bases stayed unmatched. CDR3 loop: CATSRGADRGSRGYTF. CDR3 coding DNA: TGTGCCACCAGCAGAGGGGCCGACAGGGGATCACGGGGCTACACCTTC.

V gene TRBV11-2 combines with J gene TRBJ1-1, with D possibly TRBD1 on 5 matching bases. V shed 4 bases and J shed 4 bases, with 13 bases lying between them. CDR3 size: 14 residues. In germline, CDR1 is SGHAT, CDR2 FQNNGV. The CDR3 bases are TGTGCCAGCAGCTCACTGACAGTGCTCACTGAAGCTTTCTTT. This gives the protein CASSSLTVLTEAFF.

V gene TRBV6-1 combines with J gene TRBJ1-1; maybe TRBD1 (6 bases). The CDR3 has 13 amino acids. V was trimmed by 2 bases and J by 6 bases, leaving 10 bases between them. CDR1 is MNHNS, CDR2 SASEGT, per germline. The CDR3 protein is CASSERTGPEAFF. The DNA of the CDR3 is TGTGCCAGCAGTGAACGAACAGGGCCTGAAGCTTTCTTT.

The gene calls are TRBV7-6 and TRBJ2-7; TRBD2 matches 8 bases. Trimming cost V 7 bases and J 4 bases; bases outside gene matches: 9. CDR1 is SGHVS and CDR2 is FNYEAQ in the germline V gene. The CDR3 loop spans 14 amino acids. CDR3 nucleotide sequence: TGTGCCAGCACGCCGGGACTAGTGGCTTACGAGCAGTACTTC. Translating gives CASTPGLVAYEQYF. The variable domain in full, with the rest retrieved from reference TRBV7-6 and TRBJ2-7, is GAGVSQSPRYKVTKRGQDVALRCDPISGHVSLYWYRQALGQGPEFLTYFNYEAQQDKSGLPNDRFSAERPEGSISTLTIQRTEQRDSAMYRCASTPGLVAYEQYFGPGTRLTVT.

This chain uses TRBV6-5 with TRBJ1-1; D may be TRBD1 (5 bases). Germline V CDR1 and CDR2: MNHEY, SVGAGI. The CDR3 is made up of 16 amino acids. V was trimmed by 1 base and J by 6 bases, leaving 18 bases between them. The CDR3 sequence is CASSYLGGRGKSEAFF. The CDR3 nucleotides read TGTGCCAGCAGTTACTTGGGCGGGAGGGGTAAGTCTGAAGCTTTCTTT.

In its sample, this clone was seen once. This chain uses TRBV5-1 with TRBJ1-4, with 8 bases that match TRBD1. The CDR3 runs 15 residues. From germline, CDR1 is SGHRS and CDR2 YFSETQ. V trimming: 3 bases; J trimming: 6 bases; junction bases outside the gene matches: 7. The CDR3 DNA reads TGCGCCAGCAGCTCGTCAGGGGGCTCTCATGAAAAACTGTTTTTT. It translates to CASSSSGGSHEKLFF.

CDR3 nucleotides: TGTGCCAGCAGCGGGGGATATAGCGGGAGTGACATTCAGTACTTC. Translating it yields CASSGGYSGSDIQYF. The rearrangement links TRBV5-4 to TRBJ2-4; 9 bases map to TRBD2. The V segment lost 4 bases and the J segment 8 bases; nucleotides outside the gene matches: 10. The CDR3 is 15 amino acids. Germline values: CDR1 SGHNT, CDR2 YYREEE (reference sequence).

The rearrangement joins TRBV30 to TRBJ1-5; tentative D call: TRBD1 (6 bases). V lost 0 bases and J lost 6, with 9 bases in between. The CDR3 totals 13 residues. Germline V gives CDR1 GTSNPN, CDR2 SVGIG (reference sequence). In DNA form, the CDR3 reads TGTGCCTGGAGTGTACAGGGAAGTCAGCCCCAGCATTTT. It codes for CAWSVQGSQPQHF. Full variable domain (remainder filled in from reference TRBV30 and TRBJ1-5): SQTIHQWPATLVQPVGSPLSLECTVEGTSNPNLYWYRQAAGRGLQLLFYSVGIGQISSEVPQNLSASRPQDRQFILSSKKLLLSDSGFYLCAWSVQGSQPQHFGDGTRLSIL.

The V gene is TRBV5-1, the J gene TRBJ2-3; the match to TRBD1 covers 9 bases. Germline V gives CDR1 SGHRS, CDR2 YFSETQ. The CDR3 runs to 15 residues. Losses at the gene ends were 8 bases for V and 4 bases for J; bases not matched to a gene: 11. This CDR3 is CASNRDRVMADTQYF. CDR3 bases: TGCGCCAGTAACCGGGACAGGGTGATGGCAGATACGCAGTATTTT.

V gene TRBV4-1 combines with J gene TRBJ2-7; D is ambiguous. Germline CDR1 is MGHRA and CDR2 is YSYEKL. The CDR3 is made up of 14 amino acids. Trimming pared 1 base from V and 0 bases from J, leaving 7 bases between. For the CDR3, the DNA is TGCGCCAGCAGCCAAGTCCAGGACTCCTACGAGCAGTACTTC. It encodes CASSQVQDSYEQYF.

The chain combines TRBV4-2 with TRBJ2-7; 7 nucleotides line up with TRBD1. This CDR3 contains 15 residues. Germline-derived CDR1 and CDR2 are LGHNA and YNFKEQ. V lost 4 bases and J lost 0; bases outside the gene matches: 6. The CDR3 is CASSLGQDTSYEQYF. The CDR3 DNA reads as TGTGCCAGCAGCCTAGGACAGGATACCTCCTACGAGCAGTACTTC.

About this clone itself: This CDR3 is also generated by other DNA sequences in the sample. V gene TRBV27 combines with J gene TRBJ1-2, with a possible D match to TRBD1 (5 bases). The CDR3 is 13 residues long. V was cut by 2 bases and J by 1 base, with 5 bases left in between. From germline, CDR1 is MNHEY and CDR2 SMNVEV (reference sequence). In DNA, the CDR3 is TGTGCCAGCAGTTTAACAGGTAACTATGGCTACACCTTC. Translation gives CASSLTGNYGYTF.

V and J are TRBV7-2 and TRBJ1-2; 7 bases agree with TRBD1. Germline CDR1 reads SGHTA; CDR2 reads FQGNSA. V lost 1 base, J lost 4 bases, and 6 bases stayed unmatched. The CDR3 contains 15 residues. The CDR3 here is CASSLEGQPLYGYTF. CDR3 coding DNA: TGTGCCAGCAGCTTAGAGGGACAGCCACTCTATGGCTACACCTTC.

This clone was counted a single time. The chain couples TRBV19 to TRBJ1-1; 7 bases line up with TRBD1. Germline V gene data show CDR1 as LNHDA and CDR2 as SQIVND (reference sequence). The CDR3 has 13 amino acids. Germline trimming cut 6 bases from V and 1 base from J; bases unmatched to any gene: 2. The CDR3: CASRDRANTEAFF. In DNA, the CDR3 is TGTGCCAGTAGAGACAGGGCGAACACTGAAGCTTTCTTT. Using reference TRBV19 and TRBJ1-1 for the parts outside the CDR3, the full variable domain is DGGITQSPKYLFRKEGQNVTLSCEQNLNHDAMYWYRQDPGQGLRLIYYSQIVNDFQKGDIAEGYSVSREKKESFPLTVTSAQKNPTAFYLCASRDRANTEAFFGQGTRLTVV.

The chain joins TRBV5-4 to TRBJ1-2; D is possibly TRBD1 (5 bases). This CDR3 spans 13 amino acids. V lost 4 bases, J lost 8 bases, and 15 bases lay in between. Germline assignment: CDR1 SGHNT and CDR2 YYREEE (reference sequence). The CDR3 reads CASSPPRAGGYTF. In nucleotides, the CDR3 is TGTGCCAGCAGCCCACCCAGGGCCGGGGGCTACACCTTC.

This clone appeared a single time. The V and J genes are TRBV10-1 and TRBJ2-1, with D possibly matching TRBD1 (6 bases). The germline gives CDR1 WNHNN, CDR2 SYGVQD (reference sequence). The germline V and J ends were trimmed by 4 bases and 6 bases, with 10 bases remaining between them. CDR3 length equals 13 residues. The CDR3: CASSATGPNEQFF. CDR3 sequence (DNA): TGCGCCAGCAGTGCCACAGGGCCCAATGAGCAGTTCTTC.

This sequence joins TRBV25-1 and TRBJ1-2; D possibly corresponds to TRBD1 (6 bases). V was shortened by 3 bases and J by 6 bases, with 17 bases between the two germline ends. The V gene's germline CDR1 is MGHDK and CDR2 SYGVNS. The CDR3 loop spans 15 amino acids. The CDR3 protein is CASSEPVDSLHGYTF. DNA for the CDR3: TGTGCCAGCAGTGAGCCCGTGGACAGTCTCCATGGCTACACCTTC.

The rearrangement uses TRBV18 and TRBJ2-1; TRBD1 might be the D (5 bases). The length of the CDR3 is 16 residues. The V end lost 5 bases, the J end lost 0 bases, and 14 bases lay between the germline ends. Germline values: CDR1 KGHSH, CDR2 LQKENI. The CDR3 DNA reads TGTGCCAGCTCAAGAATGGACACCTTCTCCTACAATGAGCAGTTCTTC. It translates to CASSRMDTFSYNEQFF.

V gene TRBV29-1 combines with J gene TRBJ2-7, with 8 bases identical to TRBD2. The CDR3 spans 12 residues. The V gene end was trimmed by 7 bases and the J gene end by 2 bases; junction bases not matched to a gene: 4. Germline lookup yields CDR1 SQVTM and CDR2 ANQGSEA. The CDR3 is CSASGGPYEQYF. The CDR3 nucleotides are TGCAGCGCAAGCGGGGGACCCTACGAGCAGTACTTC.

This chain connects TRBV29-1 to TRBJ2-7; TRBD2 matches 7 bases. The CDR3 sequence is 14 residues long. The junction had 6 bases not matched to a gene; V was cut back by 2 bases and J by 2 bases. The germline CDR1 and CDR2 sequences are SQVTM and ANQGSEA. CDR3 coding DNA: TGCAGCGTTGAAATGCCTAGCGGAGCCTACGAGCAGTACTTC. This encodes CSVEMPSGAYEQYF.

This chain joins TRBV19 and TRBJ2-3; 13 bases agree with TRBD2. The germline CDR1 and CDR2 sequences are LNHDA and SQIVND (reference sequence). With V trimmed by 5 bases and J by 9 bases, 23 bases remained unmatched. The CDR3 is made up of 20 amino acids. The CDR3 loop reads CASSASWTSGGAMYWRTQYF. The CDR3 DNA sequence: TGTGCCAGTAGTGCGTCGTGGACTAGCGGGGGAGCGATGTATTGGAGAACGCAGTATTTT.

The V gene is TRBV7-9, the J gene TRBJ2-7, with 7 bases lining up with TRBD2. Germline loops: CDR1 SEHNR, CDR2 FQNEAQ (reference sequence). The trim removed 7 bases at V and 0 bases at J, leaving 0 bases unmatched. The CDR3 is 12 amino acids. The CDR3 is CASTGGSYEQYF. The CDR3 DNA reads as TGTGCCAGCACGGGAGGCTCCTACGAGCAGTACTTC.

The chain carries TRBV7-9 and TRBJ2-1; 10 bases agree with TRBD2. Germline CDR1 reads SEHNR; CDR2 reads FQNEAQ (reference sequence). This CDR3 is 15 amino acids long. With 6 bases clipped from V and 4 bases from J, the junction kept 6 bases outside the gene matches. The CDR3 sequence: CASRVGTSVYNEQFF. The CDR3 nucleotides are TGTGCCAGCAGGGTCGGGACTAGCGTGTACAATGAGCAGTTCTTC.

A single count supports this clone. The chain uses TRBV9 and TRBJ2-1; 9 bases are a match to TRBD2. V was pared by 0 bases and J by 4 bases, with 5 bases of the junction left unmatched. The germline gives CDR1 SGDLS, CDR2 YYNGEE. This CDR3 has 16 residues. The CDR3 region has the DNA TGTGCCAGCAGCGTAGTGGTAGCGGGAGCATACAATGAGCAGTTCTTC. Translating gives CASSVVVAGAYNEQFF.

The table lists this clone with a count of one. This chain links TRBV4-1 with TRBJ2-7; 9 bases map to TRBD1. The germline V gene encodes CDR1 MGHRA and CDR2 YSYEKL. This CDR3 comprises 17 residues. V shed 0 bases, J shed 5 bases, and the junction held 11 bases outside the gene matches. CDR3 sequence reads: CASSQDRGQGRIDEQYF. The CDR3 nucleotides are TGCGCCAGCAGCCAAGACCGGGGACAGGGAAGGATAGACGAGCAGTACTTC.

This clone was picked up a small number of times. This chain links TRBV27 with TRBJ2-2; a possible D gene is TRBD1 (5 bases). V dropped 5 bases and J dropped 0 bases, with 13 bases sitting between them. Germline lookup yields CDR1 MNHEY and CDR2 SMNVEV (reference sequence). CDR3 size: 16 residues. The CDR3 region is CASSLQGLANTGELFF. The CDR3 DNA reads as TGTGCCAGCAGTCTGCAGGGTTTGGCGAACACCGGGGAGCTGTTTTTT.